Reported below is one T cell receptor beta chain. Specified time point: newly diagnosed GD, antithyroid drugs for less than 3 months. Following extraction of RNA from PBMCs, that RNA was used to make the TCR library. With iRepertoire HTBI primers and Arm-PCR of CDR3 regions, TCR beta libraries were built. TCRdb ran MiXCR on the multiplex PCR reads and lists one entry per CDR3 protein. The table shows some 600,000 distinct CDR3 sequences, with around 16% occurring only once. The entry originates in a study of regulatory T cells in long-lasting Graves disease. These data were also reused for a study on T cells in Graves' hyperthyroidism and ophthalmopathy. That work adds: Diagnosis relied on clinical symptoms, serum thyroxine and TRAb, thyroid ultrasound and orbital computed tomography. A model built on 13 V-J features separated ophthalmopathy from stable hyperthyroidism.

The specimen comprised peripheral blood mononuclear cells (PBMCs), sampled at new diagnosis, from a patient treated with antithyroid drugs. This TCR came from a man younger than 35 with Graves disease.

The CDR3 nucleotides read TGCAGCGTTATAACGGGCAGTTACATTGACTATGGCTACACCTTC. Amino acids: CSVITGSYIDYGYTF. This rearrangement joins TRBV29-1 to TRBJ1-2; the D is unclear. The V end lost 5 bases, the J end lost 3 bases, and 19 bases lay between the germline ends. Germline assignment: CDR1 SQVTM and CDR2 ANQGSEA. There are 15 residues in the CDR3.